Listed below are T cell receptor beta chains from one sample, sequenced in a study of technical replicates of blood from a handful of donors. Libraries were prepared by immunoSEQ multiplex PCR; TCRdb keeps only in-frame clonotypes and omits some of them. The repertoire holds about 75,000 clones, 95% to 98% seen once, with almost 0.3% in the top ten. Specimen: T cells isolated from PBMCs. The receptors derive from a human donor in good health. CDR3s include the opening cysteine and the closing phenylalanine or tryptophan. The D gene is left open where the match is weak. Not all rows give a size; the values are once, few, many and, for expanded clones, a class.

j_gene: TRBJ2-3; d_gene: TRBD2; v_gene: TRBV28; abundance: NA; CDR3aa: CASCSLAGFTDTQYF; CDR3nt: TGTGCCAGCTGTAGCCTAGCGGGATTCACAGATACGCAGTATTTT
j_gene: TRBJ1-2; d_gene: NA; v_gene: TRBV7-9; abundance: NA; CDR3aa: CASSSGLKGSTF; CDR3nt: TGTGCCAGCAGCTCGGGCCTAAAAGGGAGCACCTTC
j_gene: TRBJ1-1; d_gene: NA; v_gene: TRBV2; abundance: NA; CDR3aa: CASSDTAAGWTEAFF; CDR3nt: TGTGCCAGCAGCGATACGGCGGCGGGGTGGACTGAAGCTTTCTTT
j_gene: TRBJ2-2; d_gene: TRBD2; v_gene: TRBV9; abundance: few; CDR3aa: CASSVTSGYNGELFF; CDR3nt: TGTGCCAGCAGCGTAACTAGCGGGTATAACGGGGAGCTGTTTTTT
j_gene: TRBJ2-2; d_gene: TRBD1; v_gene: TRBV5-4; abundance: NA; CDR3aa: CASSFWTGSGELFF; CDR3nt: TGTGCCAGCAGCTTTTGGACAGGGTCCGGGGAGCTGTTTTTT
j_gene: TRBJ2-1; d_gene: TRBD2; v_gene: TRBV12-5; abundance: NA; CDR3aa: CASGLGLAYEQFF; CDR3nt: TGTGCTAGTGGTTTAGGACTAGCATATGAGCAGTTCTTC
j_gene: TRBJ1-2; d_gene: NA; v_gene: TRBV29-1; abundance: NA; CDR3aa: CSVELTHGYTF; CDR3nt: TGCAGCGTTGAATTAACTCACGGCTACACCTTC
j_gene: TRBJ2-5; d_gene: NA; v_gene: TRBV12-5; abundance: NA; CDR3aa: CASGLAKDSLGTQYF; CDR3nt: TGTGCTAGTGGTTTGGCCAAGGACAGCCTGGGGACCCAGTACTTC
j_gene: TRBJ1-1; d_gene: TRBD1; v_gene: TRBV4-1; abundance: NA; CDR3aa: CASSQPGQGVTEAFF; CDR3nt: TGCGCCAGCAGCCAACCGGGACAGGGGGTAACTGAAGCTTTCTTT
j_gene: TRBJ2-1; d_gene: TRBD2; v_gene: TRBV27; abundance: once; CDR3aa: CATRGTSGINEQFF; CDR3nt: TGTGCCACCAGAGGGACTAGCGGGATTAATGAGCAGTTCTTC
j_gene: TRBJ2-7; d_gene: NA; v_gene: TRBV7-9; abundance: NA; CDR3aa: CASSLVRGSTLPYEQYF; CDR3nt: TGTGCCAGCAGCTTAGTGCGGGGTTCGACTCTTCCCTACGAGCAGTACTTC
j_gene: TRBJ2-3; d_gene: NA; v_gene: TRBV28; abundance: NA; CDR3aa: CASSLDSLSTDTQYF; CDR3nt: TGTGCCAGCAGTCTGGACAGTCTTAGCACAGATACGCAGTATTTT
j_gene: TRBJ1-5; d_gene: NA; v_gene: TRBV27; abundance: NA; CDR3aa: CASSFLGQSDQPQHF; CDR3nt: TGTGCCAGCAGTTTTCTAGGACAGAGCGATCAGCCCCAGCATTTT
j_gene: TRBJ2-2; d_gene: TRBD2; v_gene: TRBV11-2; abundance: once; CDR3aa: CASSPRAGGSTGELFF; CDR3nt: TGTGCCAGCAGCCCAAGAGCGGGAGGATCCACCGGGGAGCTGTTTTTT
j_gene: TRBJ2-7; d_gene: TRBD2; v_gene: TRBV5-1; abundance: few; CDR3aa: CASSWTSGSLYEQYF; CDR3nt: TGCGCCAGCAGCTGGACTAGCGGGAGTCTCTACGAGCAGTACTTC
j_gene: TRBJ2-2; d_gene: NA; v_gene: TRBV10-1; abundance: NA; CDR3aa: CATNRADTGELFF; CDR3nt: TGCGCCACCAACAGGGCCGACACCGGGGAGCTGTTTTTT
j_gene: TRBJ1-1; d_gene: NA; v_gene: TRBV28; abundance: NA; CDR3aa: CASSLFRNTEAFF; CDR3nt: TGTGCCAGCAGTTTATTTCGGAACACTGAAGCTTTCTTT